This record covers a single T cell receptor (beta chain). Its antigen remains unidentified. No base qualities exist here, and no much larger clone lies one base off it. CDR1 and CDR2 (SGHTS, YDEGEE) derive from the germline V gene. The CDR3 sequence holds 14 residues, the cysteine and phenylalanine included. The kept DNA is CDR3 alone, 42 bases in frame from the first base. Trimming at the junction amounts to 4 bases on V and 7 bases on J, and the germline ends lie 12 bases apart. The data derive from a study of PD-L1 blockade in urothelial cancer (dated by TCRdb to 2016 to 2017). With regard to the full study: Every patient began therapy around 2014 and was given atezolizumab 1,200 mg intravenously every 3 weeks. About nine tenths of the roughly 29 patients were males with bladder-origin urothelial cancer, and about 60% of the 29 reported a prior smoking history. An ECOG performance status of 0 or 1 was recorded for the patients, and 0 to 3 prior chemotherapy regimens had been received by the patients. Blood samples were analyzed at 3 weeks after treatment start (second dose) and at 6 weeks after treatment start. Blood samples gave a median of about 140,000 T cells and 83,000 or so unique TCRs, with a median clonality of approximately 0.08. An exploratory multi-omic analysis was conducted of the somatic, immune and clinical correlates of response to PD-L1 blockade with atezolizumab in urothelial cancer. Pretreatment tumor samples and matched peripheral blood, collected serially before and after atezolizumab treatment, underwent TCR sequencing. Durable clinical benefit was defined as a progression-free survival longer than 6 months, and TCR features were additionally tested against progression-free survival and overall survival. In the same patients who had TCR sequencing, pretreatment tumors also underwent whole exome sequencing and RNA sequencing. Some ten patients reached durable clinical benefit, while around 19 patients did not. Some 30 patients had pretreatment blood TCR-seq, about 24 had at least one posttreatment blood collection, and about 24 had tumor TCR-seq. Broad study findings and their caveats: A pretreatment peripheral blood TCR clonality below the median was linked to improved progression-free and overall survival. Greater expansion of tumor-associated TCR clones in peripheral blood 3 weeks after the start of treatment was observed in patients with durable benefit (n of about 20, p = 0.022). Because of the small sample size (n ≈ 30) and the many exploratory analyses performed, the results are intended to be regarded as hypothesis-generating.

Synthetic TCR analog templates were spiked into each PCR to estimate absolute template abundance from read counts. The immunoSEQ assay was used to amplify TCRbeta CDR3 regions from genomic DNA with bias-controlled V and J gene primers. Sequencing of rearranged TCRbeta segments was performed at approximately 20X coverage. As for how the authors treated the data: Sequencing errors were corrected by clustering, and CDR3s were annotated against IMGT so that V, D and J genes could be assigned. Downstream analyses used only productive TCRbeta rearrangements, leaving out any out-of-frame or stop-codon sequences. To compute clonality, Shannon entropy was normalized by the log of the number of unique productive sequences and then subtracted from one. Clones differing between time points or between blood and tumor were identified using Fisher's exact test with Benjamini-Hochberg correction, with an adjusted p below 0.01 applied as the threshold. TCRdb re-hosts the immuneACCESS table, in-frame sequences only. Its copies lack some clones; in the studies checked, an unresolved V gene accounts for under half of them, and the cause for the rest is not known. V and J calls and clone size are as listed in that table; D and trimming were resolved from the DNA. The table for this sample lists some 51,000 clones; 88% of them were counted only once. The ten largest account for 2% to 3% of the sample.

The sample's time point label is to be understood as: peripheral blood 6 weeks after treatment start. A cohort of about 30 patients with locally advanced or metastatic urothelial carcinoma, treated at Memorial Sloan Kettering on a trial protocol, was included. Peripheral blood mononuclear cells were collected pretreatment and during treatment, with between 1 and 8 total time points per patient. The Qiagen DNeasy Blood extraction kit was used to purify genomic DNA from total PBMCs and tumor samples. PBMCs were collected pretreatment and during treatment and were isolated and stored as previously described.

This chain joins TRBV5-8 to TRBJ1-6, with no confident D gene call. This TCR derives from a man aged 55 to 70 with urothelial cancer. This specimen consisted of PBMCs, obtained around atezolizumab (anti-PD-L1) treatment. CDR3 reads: CASSRGLVNSPLHF. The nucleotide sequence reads TGTGCCAGCAGCCGTGGACTAGTCAATTCACCCCTCCACTTT.